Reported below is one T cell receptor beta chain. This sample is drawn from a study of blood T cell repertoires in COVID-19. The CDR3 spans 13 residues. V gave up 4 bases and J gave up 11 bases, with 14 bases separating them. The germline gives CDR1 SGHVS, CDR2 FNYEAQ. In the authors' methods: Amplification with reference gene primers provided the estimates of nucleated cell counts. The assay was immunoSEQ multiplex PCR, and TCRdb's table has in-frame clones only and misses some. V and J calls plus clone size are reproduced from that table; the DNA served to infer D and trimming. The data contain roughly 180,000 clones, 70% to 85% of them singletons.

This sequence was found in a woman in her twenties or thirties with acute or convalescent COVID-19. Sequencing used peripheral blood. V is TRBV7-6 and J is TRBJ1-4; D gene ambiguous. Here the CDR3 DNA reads TGTGCCAGCAGCTATAACAGCGGCAGGAAACTGTTTTTT. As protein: CASSYNSGRKLFF.